This T cell receptor beta chain was sequenced in a study of blood T cell repertoires in COVID-19. The CDR3 is 13 amino acids. Trimming stripped 6 bases from V and 3 bases from J, with 9 bases between. Per germline, CDR1 LNHNV and CDR2 YYDKDF (reference sequence). This clone was picked up a small number of times. Clones were sequenced by immunoSEQ multiplex PCR, and TCRdb holds only the in-frame ones, with some missing. The table shows over 150,000 clones, with roughly four fifths occurring only once. This clonotype was sampled from a woman between 70 and 85 years old with COVID-19, enrolled during active disease. Specimen: peripheral blood. The V and J genes are TRBV15 and TRBJ1-5; D remains unclear. The CDR3 reads CATRGVPNQPQHF. In nucleotides, the CDR3 is TGTGCCACCAGGGGAGTACCCAATCAGCCCCAGCATTTT.